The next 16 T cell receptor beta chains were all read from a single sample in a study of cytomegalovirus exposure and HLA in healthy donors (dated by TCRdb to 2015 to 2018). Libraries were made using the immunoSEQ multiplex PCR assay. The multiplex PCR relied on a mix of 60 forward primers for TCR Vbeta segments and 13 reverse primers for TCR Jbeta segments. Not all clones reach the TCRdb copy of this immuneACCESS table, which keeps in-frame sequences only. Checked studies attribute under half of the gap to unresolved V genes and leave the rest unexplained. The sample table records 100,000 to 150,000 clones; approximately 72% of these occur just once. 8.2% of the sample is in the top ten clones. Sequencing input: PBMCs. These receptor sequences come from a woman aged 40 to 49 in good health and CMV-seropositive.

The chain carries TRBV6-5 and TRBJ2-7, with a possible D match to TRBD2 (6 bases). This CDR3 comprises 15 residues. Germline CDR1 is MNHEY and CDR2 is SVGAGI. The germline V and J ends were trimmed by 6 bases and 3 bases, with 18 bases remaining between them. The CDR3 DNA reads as TGTGCCAGCAGCTCCTCCGCGGGGACTTACTACGAGCAGTACTTC. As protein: CASSSSAGTYYEQYF.

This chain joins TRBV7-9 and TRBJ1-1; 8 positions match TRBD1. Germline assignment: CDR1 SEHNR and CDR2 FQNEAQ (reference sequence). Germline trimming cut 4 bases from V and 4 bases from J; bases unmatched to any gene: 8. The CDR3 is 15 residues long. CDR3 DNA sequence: TGTGCCAGCAGCTCGGCAGGGGGCAGGAGCACTGAAGCTTTCTTT. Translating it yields CASSSAGGRSTEAFF. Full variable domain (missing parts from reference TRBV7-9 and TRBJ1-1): DTGVSQNPRHKITKRGQNVTFRCDPISEHNRLYWYRQTLGQGPEFLTYFQNEAQLEKSRLLSDRFSAERPKGSFSTLEIQRTEQGDSAMYLCASSSAGGRSTEAFFGQGTRLTVV.

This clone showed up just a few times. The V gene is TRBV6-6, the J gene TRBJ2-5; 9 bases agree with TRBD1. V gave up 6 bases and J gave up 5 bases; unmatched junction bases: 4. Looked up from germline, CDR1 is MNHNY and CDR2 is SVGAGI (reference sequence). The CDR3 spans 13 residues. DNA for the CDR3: TGTGCCAGCAGCCGGGACAGGGCGGAGACCCAGTACTTC. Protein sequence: CASSRDRAETQYF.

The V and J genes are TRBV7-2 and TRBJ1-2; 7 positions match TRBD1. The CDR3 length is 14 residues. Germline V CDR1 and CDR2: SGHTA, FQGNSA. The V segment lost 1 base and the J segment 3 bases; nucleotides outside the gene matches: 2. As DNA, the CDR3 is TGTGCCAGCAGCTTAGAAGGGGGCGACTATGGCTACACCTTC. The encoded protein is CASSLEGGDYGYTF.

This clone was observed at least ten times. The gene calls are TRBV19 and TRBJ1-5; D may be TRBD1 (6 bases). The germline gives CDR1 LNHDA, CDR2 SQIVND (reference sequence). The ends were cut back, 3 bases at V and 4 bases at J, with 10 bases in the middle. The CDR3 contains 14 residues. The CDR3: CASSIITGNQPQHF. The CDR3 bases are TGTGCCAGTAGTATTATCACAGGGAATCAGCCCCAGCATTTT.

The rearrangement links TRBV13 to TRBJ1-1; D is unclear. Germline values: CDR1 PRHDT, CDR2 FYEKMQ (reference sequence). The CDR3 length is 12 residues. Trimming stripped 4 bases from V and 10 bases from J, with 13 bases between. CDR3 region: CASSSYQGGAFF. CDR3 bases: TGTGCCAGCAGCTCATATCAAGGAGGAGCTTTCTTT.

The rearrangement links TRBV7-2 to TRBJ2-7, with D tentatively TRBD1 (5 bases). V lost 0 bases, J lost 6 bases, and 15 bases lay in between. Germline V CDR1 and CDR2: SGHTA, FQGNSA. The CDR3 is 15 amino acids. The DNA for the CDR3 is TGTGCCAGCAGCTTAGCTTCACAAAGGGGTTCCGAGCAGTACTTC. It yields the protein CASSLASQRGSEQYF.

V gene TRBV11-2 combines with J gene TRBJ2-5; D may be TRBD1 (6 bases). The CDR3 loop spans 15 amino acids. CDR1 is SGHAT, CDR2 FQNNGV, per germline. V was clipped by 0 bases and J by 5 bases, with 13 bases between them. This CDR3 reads CASSLEDSPGETQYF. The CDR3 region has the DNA TGTGCCAGCAGCTTAGAGGACAGCCCTGGGGAGACCCAGTACTTC.

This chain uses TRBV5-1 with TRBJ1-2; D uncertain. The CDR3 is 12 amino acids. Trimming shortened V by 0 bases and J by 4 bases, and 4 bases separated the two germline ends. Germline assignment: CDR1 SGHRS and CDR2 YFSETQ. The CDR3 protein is CASSLGSYGYTF. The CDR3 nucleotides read TGCGCCAGCAGCTTGGGCAGCTATGGCTACACCTTC.

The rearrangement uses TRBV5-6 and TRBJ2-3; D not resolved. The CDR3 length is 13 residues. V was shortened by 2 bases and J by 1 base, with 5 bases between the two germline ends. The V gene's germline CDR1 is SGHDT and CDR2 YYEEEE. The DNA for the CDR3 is TGTGCCAGCAGCTTAAGAGGCACAGATACGCAGTATTTT. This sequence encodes CASSLRGTDTQYF. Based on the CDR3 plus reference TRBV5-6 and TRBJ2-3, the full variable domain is DAGVTQSPTHLIKTRGQQVTLRCSPKSGHDTVSWYQQALGQGPQFIFQYYEEEERQRGNFPDRFSGHQFPNYSSELNVNALLLGDSALYLCASSLRGTDTQYFGPGTRLTVL.

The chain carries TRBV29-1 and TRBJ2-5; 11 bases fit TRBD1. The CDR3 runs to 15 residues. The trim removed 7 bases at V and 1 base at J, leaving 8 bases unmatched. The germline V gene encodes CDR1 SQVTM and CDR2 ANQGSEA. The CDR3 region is CSGSGTGGIQETQYF. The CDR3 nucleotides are TGCAGCGGATCCGGGACAGGGGGAATCCAAGAGACCCAGTACTTC.

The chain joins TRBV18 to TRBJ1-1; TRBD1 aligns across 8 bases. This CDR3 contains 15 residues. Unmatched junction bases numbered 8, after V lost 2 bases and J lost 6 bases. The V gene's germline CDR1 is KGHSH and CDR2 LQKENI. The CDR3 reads CASSPEFPGGPEAFF. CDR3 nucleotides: TGTGCCAGCTCACCAGAATTTCCAGGGGGCCCTGAAGCTTTCTTT.

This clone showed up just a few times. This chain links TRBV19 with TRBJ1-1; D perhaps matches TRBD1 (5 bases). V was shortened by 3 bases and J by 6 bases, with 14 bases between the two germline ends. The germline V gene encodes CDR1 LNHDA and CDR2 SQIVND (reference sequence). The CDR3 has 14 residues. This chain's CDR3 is CASSIRAAGAEAFF. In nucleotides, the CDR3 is TGTGCCAGTAGTATCCGGGCCGCGGGGGCTGAAGCTTTCTTT.

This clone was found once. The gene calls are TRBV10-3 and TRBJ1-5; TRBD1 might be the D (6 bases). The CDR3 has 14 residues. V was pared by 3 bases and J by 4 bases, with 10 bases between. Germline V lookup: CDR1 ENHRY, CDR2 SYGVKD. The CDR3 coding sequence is TGTGCCATCAGTGAAACCACAGGGAATCAGCCCCAGCATTTT. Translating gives CAISETTGNQPQHF.

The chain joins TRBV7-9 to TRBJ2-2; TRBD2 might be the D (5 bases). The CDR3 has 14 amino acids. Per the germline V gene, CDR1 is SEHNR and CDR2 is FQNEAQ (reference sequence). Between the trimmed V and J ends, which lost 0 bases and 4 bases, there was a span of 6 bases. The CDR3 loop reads CASSLASATGELFF. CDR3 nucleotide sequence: TGTGCCAGCAGCTTAGCTAGCGCCACCGGGGAGCTGTTTTTT.

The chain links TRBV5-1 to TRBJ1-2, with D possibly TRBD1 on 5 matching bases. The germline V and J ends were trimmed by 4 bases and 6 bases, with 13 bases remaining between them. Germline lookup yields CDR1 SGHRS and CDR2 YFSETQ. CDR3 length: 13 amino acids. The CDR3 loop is CASSEDNLNGYTF. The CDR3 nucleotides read TGCGCCAGCAGCGAGGACAACTTAAATGGCTACACCTTC.